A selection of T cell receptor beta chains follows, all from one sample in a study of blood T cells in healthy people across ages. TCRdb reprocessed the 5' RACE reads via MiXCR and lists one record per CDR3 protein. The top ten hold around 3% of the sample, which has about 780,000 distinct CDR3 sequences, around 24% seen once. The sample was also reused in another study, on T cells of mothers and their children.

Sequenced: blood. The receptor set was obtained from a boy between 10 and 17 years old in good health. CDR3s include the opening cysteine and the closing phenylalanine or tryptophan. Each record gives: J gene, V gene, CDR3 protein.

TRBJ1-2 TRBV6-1 CASSHPPGTGPSRYGYTF
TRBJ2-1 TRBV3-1 CASRFTGANEQFF
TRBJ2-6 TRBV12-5 CASGLNSKEFSGANVLTF
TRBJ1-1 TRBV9 CASSVGGGQAFF
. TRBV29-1 CSAGQGSLNEQFF
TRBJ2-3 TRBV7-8 CASSLALVLATDTQYF
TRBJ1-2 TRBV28 CATAASNYGYTF
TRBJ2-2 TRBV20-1 CSVTRGGGTGELFF
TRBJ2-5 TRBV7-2 CASSPWKGGETQYF
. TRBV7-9 CASSPRWDEQYF
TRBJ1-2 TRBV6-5 CASSYSLQGNYGYTF
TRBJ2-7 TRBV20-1 CSASSGPLGDYEQYF
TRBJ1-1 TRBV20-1 CSATYRDGTEAFF
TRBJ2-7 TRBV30 CAWSVGTNYQQYF
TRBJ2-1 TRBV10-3 CAISEVGVNEQFF
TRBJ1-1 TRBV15 CATSRVGGRTEAFF
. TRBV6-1 CASSEAPGQGGLEQYF
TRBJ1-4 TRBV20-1 CSAPWGTNEKLFF
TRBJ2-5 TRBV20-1 CSASKGSSGEETQYF
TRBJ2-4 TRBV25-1 CASTDWRDKNIQYF
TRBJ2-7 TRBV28 CASSTGQGEAYEQYF
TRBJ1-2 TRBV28 CASSYPKFGGSSYGYTF
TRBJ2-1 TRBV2 CASRVTGGTYNEQFF
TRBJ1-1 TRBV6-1 CASFLRGRDTEAFF
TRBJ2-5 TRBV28 CAGSLTSGGPTQYF
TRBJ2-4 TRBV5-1 CASSYLTGDIQYF
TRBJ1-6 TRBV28 CASSAPRVSPLHF
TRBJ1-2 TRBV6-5 CASTRESNYGYTF
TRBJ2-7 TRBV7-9 CASSFYGDEQYF
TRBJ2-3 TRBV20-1 CSARINADTQYF
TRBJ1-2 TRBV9 CASSGRNRESYGYTF
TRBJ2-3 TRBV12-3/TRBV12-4 CASGPGTSAQDTQYF
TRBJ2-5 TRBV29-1 CSGEDRGLRETQYF
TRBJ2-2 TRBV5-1 CASSLTGANTGELFF
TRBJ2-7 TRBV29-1 CSVEDLSPTSSYEQYF
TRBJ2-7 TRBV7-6 CASSPSPDRVDGYEQCF
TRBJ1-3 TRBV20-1 CSARRRAAINTIYF
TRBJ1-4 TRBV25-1 CASSEGTAATNEKLFF
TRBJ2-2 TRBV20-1 CSALRGNTGELFF
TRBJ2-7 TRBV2 CASSRYSGASYEQYF
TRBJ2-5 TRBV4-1 CASSQEWREQETQYF
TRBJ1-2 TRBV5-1 CANSPTPTGNGYTF
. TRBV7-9 CASSLSLAGGEQYF
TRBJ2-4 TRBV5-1 CASSWGPWGFSAKNIQYF
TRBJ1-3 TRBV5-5 CASSLEGTAGNTIYF
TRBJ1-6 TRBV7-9 CASSSGQGIVPLHF
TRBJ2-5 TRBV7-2 CASSQGPGLAGAQKTQYF
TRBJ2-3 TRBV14 CASSQGGGVLTDTQYF
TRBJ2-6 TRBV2 CASARGSGANVLTF
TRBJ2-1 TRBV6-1 CASSGGTSFHNEQFF
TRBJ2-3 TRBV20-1 CSARDPLAGVTDTQYF
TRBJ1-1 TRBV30 CARGGEANTEAFF